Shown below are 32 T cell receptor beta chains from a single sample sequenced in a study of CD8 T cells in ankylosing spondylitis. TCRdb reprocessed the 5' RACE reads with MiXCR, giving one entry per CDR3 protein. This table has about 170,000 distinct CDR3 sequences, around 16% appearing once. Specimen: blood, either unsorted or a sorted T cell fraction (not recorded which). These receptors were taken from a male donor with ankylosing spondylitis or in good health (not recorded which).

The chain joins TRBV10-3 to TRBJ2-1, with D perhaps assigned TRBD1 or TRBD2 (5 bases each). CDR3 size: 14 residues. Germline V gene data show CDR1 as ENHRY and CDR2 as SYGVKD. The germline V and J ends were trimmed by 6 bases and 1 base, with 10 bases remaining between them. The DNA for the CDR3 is TGTGCCATCAGGGGACGGGAATCCTACAATGAGCAGTTCTTC. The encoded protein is CAIRGRESYNEQFF.

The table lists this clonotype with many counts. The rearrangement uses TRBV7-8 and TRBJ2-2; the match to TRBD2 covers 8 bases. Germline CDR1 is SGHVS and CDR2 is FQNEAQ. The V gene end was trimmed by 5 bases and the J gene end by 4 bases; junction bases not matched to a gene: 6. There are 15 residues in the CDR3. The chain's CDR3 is CASSLLADRTGELFF. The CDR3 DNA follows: TGTGCCAGCAGCCTACTAGCGGATCGCACCGGGGAGCTGTTTTTT.

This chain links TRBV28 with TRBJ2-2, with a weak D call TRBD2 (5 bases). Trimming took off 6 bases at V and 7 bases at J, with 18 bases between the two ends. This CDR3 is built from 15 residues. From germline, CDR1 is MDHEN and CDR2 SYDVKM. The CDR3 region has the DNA TGTGCCAGCAGCCTTGGACGGCGGGTTGACGGGGAGCTGTTTTTT. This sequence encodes CASSLGRRVDGELFF.

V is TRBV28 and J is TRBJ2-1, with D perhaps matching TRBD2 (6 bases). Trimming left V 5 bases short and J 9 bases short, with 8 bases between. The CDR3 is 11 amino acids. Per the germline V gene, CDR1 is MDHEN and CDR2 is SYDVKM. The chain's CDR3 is CASSGGVEQFF. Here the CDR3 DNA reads TGTGCCAGCAGTGGCGGGGTTGAGCAGTTCTTC.

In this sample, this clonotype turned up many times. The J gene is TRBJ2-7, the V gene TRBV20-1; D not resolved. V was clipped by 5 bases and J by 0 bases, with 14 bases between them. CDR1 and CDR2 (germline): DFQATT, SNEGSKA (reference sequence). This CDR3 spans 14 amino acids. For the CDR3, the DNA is TGCAGTGCTGAGCCGACGCGTAACTCCTACGAGCAGTACTTC. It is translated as CSAEPTRNSYEQYF.

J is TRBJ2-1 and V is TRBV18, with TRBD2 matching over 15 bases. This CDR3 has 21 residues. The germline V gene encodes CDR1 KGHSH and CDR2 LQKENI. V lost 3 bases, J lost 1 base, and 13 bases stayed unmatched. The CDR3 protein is CASSPFGTSGRRGQSYNEQFF. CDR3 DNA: TGTGCCAGCTCACCTTTTGGGACTAGCGGGAGGAGGGGGCAATCCTACAATGAGCAGTTCTTC.

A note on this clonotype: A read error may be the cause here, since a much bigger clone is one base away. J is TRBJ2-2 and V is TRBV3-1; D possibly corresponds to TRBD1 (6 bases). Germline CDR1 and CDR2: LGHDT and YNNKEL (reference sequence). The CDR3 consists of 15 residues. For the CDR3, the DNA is TGTGCCACCAGCCTAAGGACAGATAACACCGGGGAGCTGTTTTTT. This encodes CATSLRTDNTGELFF.

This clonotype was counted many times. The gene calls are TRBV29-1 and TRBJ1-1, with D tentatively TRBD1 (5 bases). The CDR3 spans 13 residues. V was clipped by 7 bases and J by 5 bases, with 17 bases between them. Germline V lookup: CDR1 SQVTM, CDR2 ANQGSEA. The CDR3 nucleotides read TGCAGCGCTGGGGAGGGGTTGAGGACTGAAGCTTTCTTT. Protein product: CSAGEGLRTEAFF.

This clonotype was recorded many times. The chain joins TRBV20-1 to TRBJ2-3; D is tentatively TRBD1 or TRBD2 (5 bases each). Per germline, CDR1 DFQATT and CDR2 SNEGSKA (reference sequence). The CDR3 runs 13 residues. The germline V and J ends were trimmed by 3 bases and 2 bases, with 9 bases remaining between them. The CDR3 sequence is CSASGAHTDTQYF. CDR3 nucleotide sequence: TGCAGTGCTAGCGGGGCGCACACAGATACGCAGTATTTT.

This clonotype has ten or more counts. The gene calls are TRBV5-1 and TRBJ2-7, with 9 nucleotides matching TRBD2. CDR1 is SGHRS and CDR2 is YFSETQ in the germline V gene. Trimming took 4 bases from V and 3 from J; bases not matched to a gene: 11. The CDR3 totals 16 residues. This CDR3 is CASSPLTSGGSYEQYF. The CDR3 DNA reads TGCGCCAGCAGCCCCCTGACTAGCGGAGGAAGCTACGAGCAGTACTTC. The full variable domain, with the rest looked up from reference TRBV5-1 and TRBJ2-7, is KAGVTQTPRYLIKTRGQQVTLSCSPISGHRSVSWYQQTPGQGLQFLFEYFSETQRNKGNFPGRFSGRQFSNSRSEMNVSTLELGDSALYLCASSPLTSGGSYEQYFGPGTRLTVT.

CDR3 nucleotides: TGTGCCACCAGCAGAGGACCGGAGTATACGCAGTATTTT. Translated: CATSRGPEYTQYF. This rearrangement joins TRBV15 to TRBJ2-3; D not resolved. V was clipped by 1 base and J by 7 bases, with 9 bases between them. Germline CDR1 and CDR2: LNHNV and YYDKDF (reference sequence). The length of the CDR3 is 13 residues.

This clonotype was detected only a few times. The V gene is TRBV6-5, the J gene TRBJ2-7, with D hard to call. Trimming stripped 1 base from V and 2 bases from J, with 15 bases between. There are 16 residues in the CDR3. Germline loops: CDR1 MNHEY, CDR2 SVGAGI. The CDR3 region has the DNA TGTGCCAGCAGTTACTTCGCATGGGGTATAGCCTACGAGCAGTACTTC. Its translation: CASSYFAWGIAYEQYF.

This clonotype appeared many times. CDR3: CSARSLGPGELFF. CDR3 nucleotides: TGCAGTGCTAGATCCCTTGGCCCCGGGGAGCTGTTTTTT. The chain carries TRBV20-1 and TRBJ2-2; no definite D call. CDR1 and CDR2 from the germline V gene are DFQATT and SNEGSKA (reference sequence). This CDR3 has 13 amino acids. Trimming shortened V by 2 bases and J by 6 bases, and 10 bases separated the two germline ends.

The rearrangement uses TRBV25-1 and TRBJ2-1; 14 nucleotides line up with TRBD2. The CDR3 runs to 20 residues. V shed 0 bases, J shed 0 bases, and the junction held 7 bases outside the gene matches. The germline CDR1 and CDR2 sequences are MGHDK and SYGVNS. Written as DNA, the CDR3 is TGTGCCAGCAGTGAATATCATTTGACTAGCGGGAGGGGCTCCTACAATGAGCAGTTCTTC. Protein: CASSEYHLTSGRGSYNEQFF.

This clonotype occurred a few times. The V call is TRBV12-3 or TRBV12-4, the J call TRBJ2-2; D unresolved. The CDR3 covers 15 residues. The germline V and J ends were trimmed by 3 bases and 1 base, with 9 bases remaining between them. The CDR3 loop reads CASSLYRQNTGELFF. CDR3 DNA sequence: TGTGCCAGCAGTTTGTATCGGCAGAACACCGGGGAGCTGTTTTTT.

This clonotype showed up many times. The CDR3 here is CSVVRSTDTQYF. The CDR3, as DNA: TGCAGCGTTGTTCGGTCCACAGATACGCAGTATTTT. V is TRBV29-1 and J is TRBJ2-3; D gene uncertain. The CDR3 is made up of 12 amino acids. Germline V gene lookup returns CDR1 SQVTM and CDR2 ANQGSEA. Trimming removed 4 bases at V and 2 bases at J, with 7 bases between.

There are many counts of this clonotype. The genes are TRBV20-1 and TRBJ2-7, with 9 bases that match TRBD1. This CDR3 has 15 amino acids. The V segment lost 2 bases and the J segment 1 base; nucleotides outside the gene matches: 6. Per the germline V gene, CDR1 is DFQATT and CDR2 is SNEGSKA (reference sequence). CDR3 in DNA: TGCAGTGCTAGAATGGGACAGGGCATATCCTACGAGCAGTACTTC. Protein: CSARMGQGISYEQYF.

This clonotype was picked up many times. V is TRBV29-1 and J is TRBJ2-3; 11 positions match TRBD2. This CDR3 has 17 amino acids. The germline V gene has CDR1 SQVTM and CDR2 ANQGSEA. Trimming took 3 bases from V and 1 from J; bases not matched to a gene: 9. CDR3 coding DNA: TGCAGCGTTGATGAGTTATTAGCGGGAGGGGGCACAGATACGCAGTATTTT. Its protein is CSVDELLAGGGTDTQYF.

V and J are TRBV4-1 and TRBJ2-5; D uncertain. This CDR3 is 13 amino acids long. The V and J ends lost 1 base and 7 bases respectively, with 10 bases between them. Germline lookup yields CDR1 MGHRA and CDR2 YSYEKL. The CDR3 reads CASSQVPEMTQYF. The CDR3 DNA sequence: TGCGCCAGCAGCCAAGTTCCAGAAATGACCCAGTACTTC.

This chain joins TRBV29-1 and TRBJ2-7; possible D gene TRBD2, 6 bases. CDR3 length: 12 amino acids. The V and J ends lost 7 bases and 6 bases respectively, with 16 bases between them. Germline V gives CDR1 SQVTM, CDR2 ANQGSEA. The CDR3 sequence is CSARLGPSEQYF. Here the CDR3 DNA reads TGCAGCGCCAGACTAGGCCCCTCCGAGCAGTACTTC.

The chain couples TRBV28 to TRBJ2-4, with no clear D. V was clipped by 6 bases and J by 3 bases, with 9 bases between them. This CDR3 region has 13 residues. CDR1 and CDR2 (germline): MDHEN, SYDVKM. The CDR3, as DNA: TGTGCCAGCAGGGCCGCTGACAAAAACATTCAGTACTTC. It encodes CASRAADKNIQYF. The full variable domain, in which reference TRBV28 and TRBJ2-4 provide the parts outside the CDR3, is DVKVTQSSRYLVKRTGEKVFLECVQDMDHENMFWYRQDPGLGLRLIYFSYDVKMKEKGDIPEGYSVSREKKERFSLILESASTNQTSMYLCASRAADKNIQYFGAGTRLSVL.

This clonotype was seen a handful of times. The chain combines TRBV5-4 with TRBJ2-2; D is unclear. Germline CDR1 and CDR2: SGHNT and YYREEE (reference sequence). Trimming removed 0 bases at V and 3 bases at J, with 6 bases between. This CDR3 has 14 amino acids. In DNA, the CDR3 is TGTGCCAGCAGCTTGGATGGGGACACCGGGGAGCTGTTTTTT. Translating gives CASSLDGDTGELFF.

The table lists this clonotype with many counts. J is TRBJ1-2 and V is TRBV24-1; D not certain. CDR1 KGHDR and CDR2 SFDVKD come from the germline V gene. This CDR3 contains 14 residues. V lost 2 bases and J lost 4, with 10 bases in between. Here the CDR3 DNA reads TGTGCCACCAGTGATTGGAGACACCCCTATGGCTACACCTTC. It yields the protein CATSDWRHPYGYTF.

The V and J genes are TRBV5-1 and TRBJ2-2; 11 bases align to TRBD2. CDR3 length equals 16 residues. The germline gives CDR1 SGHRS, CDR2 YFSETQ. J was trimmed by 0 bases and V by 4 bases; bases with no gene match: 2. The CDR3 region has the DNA TGCGCCAGCAGCAGGGGACTAGCGGCGAACACCGGGGAGCTGTTTTTT. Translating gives CASSRGLAANTGELFF.

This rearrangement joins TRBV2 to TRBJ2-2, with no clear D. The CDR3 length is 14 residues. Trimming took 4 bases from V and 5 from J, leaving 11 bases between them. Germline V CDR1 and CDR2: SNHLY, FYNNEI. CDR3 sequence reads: CASSVGAGTGELFF. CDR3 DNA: TGTGCCAGCAGTGTTGGCGCTGGTACCGGGGAGCTGTTTTTT.

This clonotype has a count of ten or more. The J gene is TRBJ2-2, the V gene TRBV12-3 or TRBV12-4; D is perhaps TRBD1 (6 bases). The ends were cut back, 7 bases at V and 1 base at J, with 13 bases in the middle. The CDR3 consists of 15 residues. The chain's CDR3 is CASTRGTLNTGELFF. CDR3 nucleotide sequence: TGTGCCAGCACGAGGGGGACGTTGAACACCGGGGAGCTGTTTTTT.

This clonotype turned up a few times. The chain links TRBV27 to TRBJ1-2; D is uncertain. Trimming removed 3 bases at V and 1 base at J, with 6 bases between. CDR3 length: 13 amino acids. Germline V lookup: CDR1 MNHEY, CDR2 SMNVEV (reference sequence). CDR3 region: CASSFSVNYGYTF. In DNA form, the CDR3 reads TGTGCCAGCAGTTTCTCAGTTAACTATGGCTACACCTTC.

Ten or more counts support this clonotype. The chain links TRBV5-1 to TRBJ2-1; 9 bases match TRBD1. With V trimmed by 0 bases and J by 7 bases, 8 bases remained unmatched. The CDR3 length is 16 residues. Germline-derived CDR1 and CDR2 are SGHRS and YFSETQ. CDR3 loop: CASSLASTGGKNEQFF. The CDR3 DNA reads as TGCGCCAGCAGCTTGGCCTCGACAGGGGGTAAGAATGAGCAGTTCTTC.

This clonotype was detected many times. The CDR3 DNA sequence: TGTGCCAGCAGCTTCCTTAGCGGGAGCTCCTACAATGAGCAGTTCTTC. Its protein product is CASSFLSGSSYNEQFF. The chain carries TRBV28 and TRBJ2-1; 9 nucleotides match TRBD2. The CDR3 consists of 16 residues. The germline V gene encodes CDR1 MDHEN and CDR2 SYDVKM. V lost 6 bases to trimming and J lost 0 bases; unmatched junction nucleotides: 6.

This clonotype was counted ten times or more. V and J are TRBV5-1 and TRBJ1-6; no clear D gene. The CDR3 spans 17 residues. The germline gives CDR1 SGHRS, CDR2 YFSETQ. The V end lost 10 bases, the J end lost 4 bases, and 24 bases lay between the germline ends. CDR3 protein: CAPFRRAEAFYNSPLHF. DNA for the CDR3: TGCGCCCCCTTCCGTAGAGCAGAGGCCTTTTATAATTCACCCCTCCACTTT.

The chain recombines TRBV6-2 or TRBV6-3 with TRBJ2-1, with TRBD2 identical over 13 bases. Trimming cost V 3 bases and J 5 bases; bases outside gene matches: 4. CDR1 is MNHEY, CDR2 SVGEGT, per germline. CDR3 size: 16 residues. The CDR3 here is CASSYRLAGGDNEQFF. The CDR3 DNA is TGTGCCAGCAGTTATCGACTAGCGGGAGGAGACAATGAGCAGTTCTTC.

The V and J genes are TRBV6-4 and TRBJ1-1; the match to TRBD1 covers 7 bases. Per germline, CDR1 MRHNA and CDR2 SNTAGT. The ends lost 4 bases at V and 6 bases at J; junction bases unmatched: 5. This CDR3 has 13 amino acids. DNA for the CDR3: TGTGCCAGCAGTGTCGACAGGGCAGCTGAAGCTTTCTTT. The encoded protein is CASSVDRAAEAFF.